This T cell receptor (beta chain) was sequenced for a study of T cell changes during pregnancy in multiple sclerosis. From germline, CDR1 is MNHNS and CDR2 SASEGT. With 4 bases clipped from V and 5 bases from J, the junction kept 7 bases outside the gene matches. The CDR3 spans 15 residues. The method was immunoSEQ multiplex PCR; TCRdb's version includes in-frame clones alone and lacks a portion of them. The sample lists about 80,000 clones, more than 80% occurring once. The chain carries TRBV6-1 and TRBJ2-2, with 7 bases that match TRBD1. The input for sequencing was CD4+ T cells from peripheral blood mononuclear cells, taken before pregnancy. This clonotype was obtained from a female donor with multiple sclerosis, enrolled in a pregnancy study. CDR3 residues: CASSGRQGYTGELFF. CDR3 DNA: TGTGCCAGCAGTGGTAGACAGGGTTATACCGGGGAGCTGTTTTTT.